These 22 T cell receptor beta chains originate from one sample sequenced in a study of cytomegalovirus exposure and HLA in healthy donors. With 60 Vbeta and 13 Jbeta primers, the PCR was carried out. Clones were sequenced by immunoSEQ multiplex PCR, and TCRdb holds only the in-frame ones, with some missing. Of more than 130,000 clones listed, about 78% are singletons. The material sequenced was PBMCs. Every receptor here comes from a man younger than 35 in good health and CMV-seronegative.

Of note for this clone: The junction and the germline gene differ at one end; a read error may be behind it. This same CDR3 is encoded by further DNA sequences in the sample. The CDR3 sequence is CASSTFDDYQPQHF. Here the CDR3 DNA reads TGCGCCAGCAGCACTTTCGATGATTATCAGCCCCAGCATTTT. This rearrangement joins TRBV9 to TRBJ1-5; D not resolved. The germline CDR1 and CDR2 sequences are SGDLS and YYNGEE. The CDR3 contains 14 residues.

The gene calls are TRBV6-5 and TRBJ1-3, with unresolved D. CDR3 length: 14 residues. Germline CDR1 MNHEY, CDR2 SVGAGI. V was cut by 5 bases and J by 5 bases, with 13 bases left in between. The CDR3 sequence is CASSRERERNTIYF. In DNA form, the CDR3 reads TGTGCCAGCAGTCGGGAACGAGAGCGAAACACCATATATTTT.

Remarks on this clone: The same CDR3 can be traced to other DNA sequences in this sample. The V call is TRBV30, the J call TRBJ1-2; the D gene is possibly TRBD1 (5 bases). Germline CDR1 is GTSNPN and CDR2 is SVGIG (reference sequence). The V end lost 0 bases, the J end lost 4 bases, and 15 bases lay between the germline ends. The CDR3 has 15 residues. The CDR3: CAWSVRPPGGYGYTF. CDR3 bases: TGTGCCTGGAGTGTACGGCCCCCGGGGGGCTATGGCTACACCTTC.

The gene calls are TRBV6-4 and TRBJ1-6; 7 positions match TRBD1. V gave up 6 bases and J gave up 8 bases; unmatched junction bases: 10. This CDR3 contains 15 residues. The germline V gene encodes CDR1 MRHNA and CDR2 SNTAGT. CDR3 in amino acids: CASSPTGSPYSPLHF. Here the CDR3 DNA reads TGTGCCAGCAGCCCGACAGGGAGCCCATATTCACCCCTCCACTTT.

The genes are TRBV11-2 and TRBJ1-2; unclear D gene. The V gene's germline CDR1 is SGHAT and CDR2 FQNNGV. The CDR3 has 14 residues. Trimming left V 0 bases short and J 7 bases short, with 12 bases between. As DNA, the CDR3 is TGTGCCAGCAGCTTAGATAGGCGGTATTCTGGCTACACCTTC. Translating gives CASSLDRRYSGYTF.

The chain carries TRBV29-1 and TRBJ2-3; possibly TRBD2 for D (5 bases). The V end was cut by 7 bases, the J end by 3 bases, with 20 bases between. Looked up from germline, CDR1 is SQVTM and CDR2 is ANQGSEA. This CDR3 has 15 amino acids. DNA for the CDR3: TGCAGCGCTCCCCCACTAGGAGTGGCGACAGATACGCAGTATTTT. It encodes CSAPPLGVATDTQYF.

This chain uses TRBV7-8 with TRBJ2-5; TRBD2 matches at 8 bases. This CDR3 spans 16 amino acids. With V trimmed by 1 base and J by 4 bases, 8 bases remained unmatched. The V gene's germline CDR1 is SGHVS and CDR2 FQNEAQ. This CDR3 is CASSLVSLAGGETQYF. In DNA form, the CDR3 reads TGTGCCAGCAGCTTAGTTTCCCTTGCGGGGGGAGAGACCCAGTACTTC. Full variable domain (rest looked up from reference TRBV7-8 and TRBJ2-5): GAGVSQSPRYKVAKRGQDVALRCDPISGHVSLFWYQQALGQGPEFLTYFQNEAQLDKSGLPSDRFFAERPEGSVSTLKIQRTQQEDSAVYLCASSLVSLAGGETQYFGPGTRLLVL.

This clone has just a few counts. The chain is built from TRBV6-1 and TRBJ2-3; D is unclear. Trimming pared 1 base from V and 7 bases from J, leaving 12 bases between. Germline values: CDR1 MNHNS, CDR2 SASEGT. The CDR3 is made up of 14 amino acids. CDR3 residues: CASSEVGIRYTQYF. CDR3 DNA: TGTGCCAGCAGTGAAGTGGGCATCAGGTATACGCAGTATTTT.

V gene TRBV6-4 combines with J gene TRBJ2-5; TRBD1 matches at 7 bases. The J call may be in error: the DNA end matches TRBJ2-7 better. This CDR3 region has 14 residues. Looked up from germline, CDR1 is MRHNA and CDR2 is SNTAGT. The CDR3 is CASSPQGTSYEQYF. CDR3 DNA sequence: TGTGCCAGCAGCCCACAGGGGACCTCCTACGAGCAGTACTTC.

This clone is medium-sized. This rearrangement joins TRBV27 to TRBJ1-4; 7 nucleotides match TRBD1. Germline V lookup: CDR1 MNHEY, CDR2 SMNVEV (reference sequence). The CDR3 contains 18 residues. The V segment lost 5 bases and the J segment 7 bases; nucleotides outside the gene matches: 19. The chain's CDR3 is CASSPVHSDRATGEKLFF. CDR3 DNA: TGTGCCAGCAGTCCCGTCCACTCAGACAGGGCAACCGGTGAAAAACTGTTTTTT.

The J gene is TRBJ2-7, the V gene TRBV19, with 10 bases lining up with TRBD2. This CDR3 contains 14 residues. CDR1 is LNHDA, CDR2 SQIVND, per germline (reference sequence). After removal of 3 bases from V and 1 base from J, the junction contained 0 bases not matched to a gene. The CDR3 coding sequence is TGTGCCAGTAGTATGGGACTAGCGTCCTACGAGCAGTACTTC. Amino acids: CASSMGLASYEQYF. The complete variable domain, with remaining parts taken from reference TRBV19 and TRBJ2-7, reads DGGITQSPKYLFRKEGQNVTLSCEQNLNHDAMYWYRQDPGQGLRLIYYSQIVNDFQKGDIAEGYSVSREKKESFPLTVTSAQKNPTAFYLCASSMGLASYEQYFGPGTRLTVT.

This chain connects TRBV23-1 to TRBJ1-2, with TRBD1 matching 7 bases. TRBV23-1 is filed as an ORF, its function uncertain. The V segment lost 2 bases and the J segment 4 bases; nucleotides outside the gene matches: 22. This CDR3 comprises 20 residues. The CDR3 region is CASSQVRGRQGRAGCYGYTF. The CDR3, as DNA: TGCGCCAGCAGTCAAGTGAGAGGAAGACAGGGTCGGGCTGGATGCTATGGCTACACCTTC.

The chain joins TRBV11-3 to TRBJ2-7; 9 bases align to TRBD2. The CDR3 is 18 amino acids. With V trimmed by 2 bases and J by 0 bases, 11 bases remained unmatched. Germline V gives CDR1 SGHNT, CDR2 YENEEA. The CDR3 bases are TGTGCCAGCAGCTTAATGGTGCTAGCGGGGATGAGCTCCTACGAGCAGTACTTC. It encodes CASSLMVLAGMSSYEQYF. Drawing the rest from reference TRBV11-3 and TRBJ2-7, the complete variable domain is EAGVVQSPRYKIIEKKQPVAFWCNPISGHNTLYWYLQNLGQGPELLIRYENEEAVDDSQLPKDRFSAERLKGVDSTLKIQPAELGDSAVYLCASSLMVLAGMSSYEQYFGPGTRLTVT.

The chain employs TRBV6-5 and TRBJ2-7, with a weak D call TRBD2 (6 bases). The CDR3 is 14 residues long. Trimming cost V 8 bases and J 2 bases, with 16 bases left between them. In germline, CDR1 is MNHEY, CDR2 SVGAGI. The CDR3 loop is CASEERGGAYEQYF. The CDR3 coding sequence is TGTGCCAGCGAAGAGAGAGGAGGGGCCTACGAGCAGTACTTC.

This clone has only a few counts. The V and J genes are TRBV10-3 and TRBJ1-2, with TRBD1 identical over 7 bases. This CDR3 contains 15 residues. In germline, CDR1 is ENHRY, CDR2 SYGVKD. After removal of 6 bases from V and 2 bases from J, the junction contained 9 bases not matched to a gene. CDR3 sequence reads: CAIRPGGQVNYGYTF. CDR3 DNA sequence: TGTGCCATCAGACCTGGCGGACAGGTGAACTATGGCTACACCTTC.

V is TRBV30 and J is TRBJ2-5; 7 nucleotides line up with TRBD1. The end of the DNA fits TRBJ2-7 better, so the J call may be wrong. Germline CDR1 reads GTSNPN; CDR2 reads SVGIG (reference sequence). The CDR3 sequence is 13 residues long. In nucleotides, the CDR3 is TGTGCCTGGAGTGTCGGGGACAGCTACGAGCAGTACTTC. Protein product: CAWSVGDSYEQYF.

The chain joins TRBV19 to TRBJ1-2, with 9 bases that match TRBD1. The V gene end was trimmed by 5 bases and the J gene end by 5 bases; junction bases not matched to a gene: 9. The CDR3 contains 15 residues. CDR1 LNHDA and CDR2 SQIVND come from the germline V gene (reference sequence). CDR3 bases: TGTGCCAGTAGTGCTACCCTGGGACAGGGTTATGGCTACACCTTC. As protein: CASSATLGQGYGYTF.

This clone was detected a few times. The chain carries TRBV5-8 and TRBJ2-1, with TRBD2 matching over 7 bases. Germline V gives CDR1 SGHTS, CDR2 YDEGEE. V was pared by 3 bases and J by 1 base, with 10 bases of the junction left unmatched. This CDR3 spans 17 amino acids. CDR3: CASSSGAGTLSYNEQFF. The CDR3 DNA reads as TGTGCCAGCAGCTCGGGAGCGGGGACCCTTTCCTACAATGAGCAGTTCTTC.

The rearrangement links TRBV4-2 to TRBJ1-3; possibly TRBD1 for D (5 bases). The germline CDR1 and CDR2 sequences are LGHNA and YNFKEQ. The CDR3 contains 20 residues. Trimming removed 0 bases from V and 0 bases from J, with 21 bases in between. The CDR3 sequence is CASSQEWVQGRTSSGNTIYF. In DNA, the CDR3 is TGTGCCAGCAGCCAAGAATGGGTGCAGGGCCGAACCTCCTCTGGAAACACCATATATTTT.

The chain carries TRBV28 and TRBJ1-5; D not certain. The V and J ends lost 3 bases and 6 bases respectively, with 15 bases between them. The CDR3 is made up of 15 amino acids. Germline V gene sequence: CDR1 MDHEN, CDR2 SYDVKM. CDR3 amino acids: CASSFRGKGAQPQHF. The CDR3, as DNA: TGTGCCAGCAGTTTTCGGGGAAAGGGCGCTCAGCCCCAGCATTTT.

This clone was seen only once. This chain uses TRBV4-1 with TRBJ2-1; 8 bases agree with TRBD2. With V trimmed by 4 bases and J by 0 bases, 5 bases remained unmatched. The CDR3 totals 16 residues. Germline V CDR1 and CDR2: MGHRA, YSYEKL. The CDR3 sequence: CASSRLAGSSYNEQFF. Here the CDR3 DNA reads TGCGCCAGCAGCCGATTAGCGGGGAGCTCCTACAATGAGCAGTTCTTC.

The chain uses TRBV5-5 and TRBJ1-5; tentative D call: TRBD1 (6 bases). Deletions cut 1 base from V and 2 bases from J, with 16 bases between. CDR1 SGHKS and CDR2 YYEKEE come from the germline V gene (reference sequence). The CDR3 sequence is 17 residues long. This CDR3 is CASSLWPGETGNQPQHF. The DNA of the CDR3 is TGTGCCAGCAGCTTGTGGCCAGGGGAAACGGGCAATCAGCCCCAGCATTTT.